Here is one T cell receptor beta chain with its context. V lost 5 bases, J lost 5 bases, and 4 bases lay in between. The CDR3 contains 10 residues. The table came from immunoSEQ multiplex PCR; TCRdb's copy has only in-frame clones and leaves some out. The profile shows 100,000 to 120,000 clones, around nine tenths of them singletons. The data originate from a study of blood T cell repertoires in COVID-19. Background on the study: COVID-19 samples, acute and convalescent, were from the United States, Italy and Spain.

Sequenced material: peripheral blood. This chain uses TRBV12-3 or TRBV12-4 with TRBJ2-7, with D unresolved. The clonotype was recovered from a woman between 45 and 60 years old with acute or convalescent COVID-19. CDR3 loop: CASSPDEQYF. The DNA for the CDR3 is TGTGCCAGCAGTCCGGACGAGCAGTACTTC.